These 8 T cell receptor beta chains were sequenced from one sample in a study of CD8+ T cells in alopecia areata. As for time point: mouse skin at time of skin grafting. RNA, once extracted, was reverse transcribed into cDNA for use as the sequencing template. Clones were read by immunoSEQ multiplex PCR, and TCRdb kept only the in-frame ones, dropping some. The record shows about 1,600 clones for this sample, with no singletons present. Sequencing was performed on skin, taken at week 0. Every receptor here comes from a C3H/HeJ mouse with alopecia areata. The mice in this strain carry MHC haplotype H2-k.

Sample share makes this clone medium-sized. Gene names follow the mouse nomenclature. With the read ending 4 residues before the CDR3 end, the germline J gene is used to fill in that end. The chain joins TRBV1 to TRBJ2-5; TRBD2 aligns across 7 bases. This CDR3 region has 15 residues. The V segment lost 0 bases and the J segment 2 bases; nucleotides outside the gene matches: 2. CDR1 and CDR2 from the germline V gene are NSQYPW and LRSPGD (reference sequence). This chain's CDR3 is CTCSAETGVQDTQYF. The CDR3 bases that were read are TGCACCTGCAGTGCAGAAACTGGGGTCCAAGAC.

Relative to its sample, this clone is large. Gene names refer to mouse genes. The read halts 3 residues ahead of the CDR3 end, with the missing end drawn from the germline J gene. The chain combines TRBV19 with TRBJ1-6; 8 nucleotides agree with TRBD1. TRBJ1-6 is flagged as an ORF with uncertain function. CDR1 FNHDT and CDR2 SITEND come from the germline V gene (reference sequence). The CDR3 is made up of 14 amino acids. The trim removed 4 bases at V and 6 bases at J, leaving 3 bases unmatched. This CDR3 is CASSPDRANSPLYF. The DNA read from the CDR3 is TGTGCCAGCAGTCCGGACAGGGCTAATTCGCCC.

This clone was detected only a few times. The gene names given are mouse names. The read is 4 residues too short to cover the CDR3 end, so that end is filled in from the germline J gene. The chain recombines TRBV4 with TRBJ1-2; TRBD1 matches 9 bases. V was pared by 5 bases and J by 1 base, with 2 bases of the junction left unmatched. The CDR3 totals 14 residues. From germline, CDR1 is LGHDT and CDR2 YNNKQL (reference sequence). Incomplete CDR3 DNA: TGTGCCAGCAGCCGGGACAGGGTAAACTCC. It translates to CASSRDRVNS. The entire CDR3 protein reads CASSRDRVNSDYTF.

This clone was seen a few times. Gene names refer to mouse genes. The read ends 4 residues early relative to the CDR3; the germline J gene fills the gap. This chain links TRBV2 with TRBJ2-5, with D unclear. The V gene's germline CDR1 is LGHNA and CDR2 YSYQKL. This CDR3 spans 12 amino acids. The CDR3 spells CASSQEGDTQYF. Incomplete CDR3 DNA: TGTGCCAGCAGCCAAGAAGGGGAC.

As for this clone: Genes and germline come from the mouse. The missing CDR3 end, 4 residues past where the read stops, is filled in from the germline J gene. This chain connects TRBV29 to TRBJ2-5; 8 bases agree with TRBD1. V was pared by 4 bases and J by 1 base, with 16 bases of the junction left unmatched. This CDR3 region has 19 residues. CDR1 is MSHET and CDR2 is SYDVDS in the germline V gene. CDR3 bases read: TGTGCTAGCAGTTCAAACACCAGGGACAGGCGTCTTGACCAAGAC. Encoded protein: CASSSNTRDRRLDQD. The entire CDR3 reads CASSSNTRDRRLDQDTQYF. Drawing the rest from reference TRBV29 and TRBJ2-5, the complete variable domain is DMKVTQMPRYLIKRMGENVLLECGQDMSHETMYWYRQDPGLGLQLIYISYDVDSNSEGDIPKGYRVSRKKREHFSLILDSAKTNQTSVYFCASSSNTRDRRLDQDTQYFGPGTRLLVL.

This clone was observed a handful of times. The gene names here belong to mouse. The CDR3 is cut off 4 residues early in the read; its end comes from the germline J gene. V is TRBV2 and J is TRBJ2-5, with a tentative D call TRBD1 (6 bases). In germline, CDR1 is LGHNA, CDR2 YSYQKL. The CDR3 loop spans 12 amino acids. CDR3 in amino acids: CASSLRGDTQYF. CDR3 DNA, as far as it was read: TGTGCCAGCAGCCTCAGGGGAGAC.

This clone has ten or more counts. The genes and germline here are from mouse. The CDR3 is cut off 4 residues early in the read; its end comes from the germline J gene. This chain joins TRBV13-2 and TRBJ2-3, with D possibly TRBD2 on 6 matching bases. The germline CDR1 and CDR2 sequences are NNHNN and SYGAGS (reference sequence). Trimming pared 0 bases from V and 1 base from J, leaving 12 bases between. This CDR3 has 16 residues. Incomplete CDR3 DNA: TGTGCCAGCGGTGATGCAGAACTGGGAGGTGCAGAA. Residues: CASGDAELGGAE. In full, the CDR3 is CASGDAELGGAETLYF.

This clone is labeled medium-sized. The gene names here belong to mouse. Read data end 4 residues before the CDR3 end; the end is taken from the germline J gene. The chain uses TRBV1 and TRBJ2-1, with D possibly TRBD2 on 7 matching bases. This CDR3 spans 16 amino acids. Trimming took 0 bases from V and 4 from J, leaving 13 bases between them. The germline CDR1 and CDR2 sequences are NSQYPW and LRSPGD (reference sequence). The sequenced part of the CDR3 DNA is TGCACCTGCAGTGCAGAGGCCGGGGGGCGGTATGCT. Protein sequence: CTCSAEAGGRYA. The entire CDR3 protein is CTCSAEAGGRYAEQFF.